A single sample gave rise to the 19 T cell receptor beta chains below, sequenced in a study of shared clonotypes between healthy human individuals. Positive CCR7 selection of CD45RO-negative cells yielded the naive CD8 cells, and terminally differentiated effector memory CD45RA+ cells were excluded. Method: immunoSEQ multiplex PCR; TCRdb's copy keeps in-frame clones and lacks some. Counted here are about 800,000 clones, approximately 97% occurring once; the ten biggest clones make up about 0.25%. The sample taken for sequencing was naive CD8+ T cells sorted from blood. The receptors originated from a man aged 25 to 45 in good health.

CDR3 sequence (DNA): TGTGCCAGCAGGCGACCGGGCGGGGGCTTGAACACTGAAGCTTTCTTT. Translated: CASRRPGGGLNTEAFF. The chain recombines TRBV27 with TRBJ1-1; D is perhaps TRBD1 (6 bases). The CDR3 is 16 amino acids. Deletions cut 6 bases from V and 0 bases from J, with 17 bases between. From germline, CDR1 is MNHEY and CDR2 SMNVEV (reference sequence).

The genes are TRBV18 and TRBJ2-1; 11 bases are shared with TRBD1. This CDR3 has 17 residues. J lost 8 bases, V lost 0 bases, and 9 bases had no gene match. Looked up from germline, CDR1 is KGHSH and CDR2 is LQKENI. CDR3 nucleotides: TGTGCCAGCTCACCACCCTGGACAGGGGGCAAGGATGATGAGCAGTTCTTC. Translation gives CASSPPWTGGKDDEQFF.

This chain links TRBV30 with TRBJ1-2, with no clear D. V lost 8 bases and J lost 1, with 8 bases in between. CDR1 GTSNPN and CDR2 SVGIG come from the germline V gene (reference sequence). CDR3 length: 11 amino acids. CDR3 in amino acids: CAGEDNYGYTF. DNA of the CDR3: TGTGCCGGGGAGGATAACTATGGCTACACCTTC.

The chain recombines TRBV28 with TRBJ2-1; D is perhaps TRBD2 (6 bases). Between the trimmed V and J ends, which lost 5 bases and 2 bases, there was a span of 16 bases. This CDR3 contains 16 residues. CDR1 MDHEN and CDR2 SYDVKM come from the germline V gene. CDR3 residues: CASSPKSSEPYNEQFF. The CDR3 nucleotides are TGTGCCAGCAGTCCCAAGTCTAGCGAACCCTACAATGAGCAGTTCTTC.

The DNA for the CDR3 is TGTGCCAGCTCACCAGGGGGGGTACCCTACGAGCAGTACTTC. It codes for CASSPGGVPYEQYF. J is TRBJ2-7 and V is TRBV18, with 7 bases identical to TRBD2. The V and J ends lost 2 bases and 2 bases, in that order; junction bases with no gene match: 3. CDR1 KGHSH and CDR2 LQKENI come from the germline V gene. The CDR3 sequence is 14 residues long.

This chain uses TRBV28 with TRBJ2-7; TRBD2 is a possible D gene (5 bases). Germline CDR1 is MDHEN and CDR2 is SYDVKM. The length of the CDR3 is 13 residues. Trimming removed 7 bases from V and 5 bases from J, with 15 bases in between. The CDR3 loop reads CASNLRAHHEQYF. For the CDR3, the DNA is TGTGCCAGCAACCTGAGGGCTCACCACGAGCAGTACTTC.

This chain uses TRBV9 with TRBJ2-1; 13 bases are shared with TRBD2. This CDR3 is built from 15 residues. CDR1 SGDLS and CDR2 YYNGEE come from the germline V gene. Trimming took 4 bases from V and 8 from J; bases not matched to a gene: 6. The CDR3 sequence: CASSPGTSGIDEQFF. CDR3 nucleotides: TGTGCCAGCAGCCCCGGGACTAGCGGGATTGATGAGCAGTTCTTC.

This chain connects TRBV6-5 to TRBJ1-1; D not resolved. Trimming shortened V by 5 bases and J by 3 bases, and 10 bases separated the two germline ends. Germline CDR1 is MNHEY and CDR2 is SVGAGI. The CDR3 spans 13 residues. CDR3 DNA sequence: TGTGCCAGCAGTGGCGAATTAGACACTGAAGCTTTCTTT. Its protein is CASSGELDTEAFF.

The chain carries TRBV2 and TRBJ2-7; D ambiguous. Germline loops: CDR1 SNHLY, CDR2 FYNNEI. The CDR3 spans 12 residues. Trimming stripped 4 bases from V and 7 bases from J, with 11 bases between. The CDR3 nucleotides are TGTGCCAGCAGTGCGGTAGGGAATGAGCAGTACTTC. Protein sequence: CASSAVGNEQYF.

The V call is TRBV5-1, the J call TRBJ2-7; D not resolved. The CDR3 length is 11 residues. With 3 bases removed from V and 5 bases from J, the gap between germline ends came to 6 bases. Germline assignment: CDR1 SGHRS and CDR2 YFSETQ. In DNA form, the CDR3 reads TGCGCCAGCAGCTCTCCTAACGAGCAGTACTTC. Amino acids: CASSSPNEQYF.

The V gene is TRBV4-1, the J gene TRBJ2-7; D possibly corresponds to TRBD1 (6 bases). CDR1 is MGHRA, CDR2 YSYEKL, per germline. The CDR3 is 12 residues long. Trimming stripped 3 bases from V and 6 bases from J, with 9 bases between. As DNA, the CDR3 is TGCGCCAGCAGCCATCCGACAGGCGAGCAGTACTTC. Residues: CASSHPTGEQYF.

The sample holds one count of this clone. The chain uses TRBV19 and TRBJ1-2; the D gene is possibly TRBD1 (5 bases). V gave up 5 bases and J gave up 6 bases, with 19 bases separating them. This CDR3 contains 15 residues. CDR1 and CDR2 (germline): LNHDA, SQIVND (reference sequence). CDR3 amino acids: CASSFGASSLDGYTF. The CDR3 DNA follows: TGTGCCAGTAGTTTCGGGGCCTCTTCGTTGGATGGCTACACCTTC.

This chain joins TRBV4-1 and TRBJ1-2, with unresolved D. This CDR3 has 16 residues. Germline CDR1 and CDR2: MGHRA and YSYEKL. The V end lost 0 bases, the J end lost 4 bases, and 15 bases lay between the germline ends. CDR3 protein: CASSQDAPLPFYGYTF. CDR3 nucleotide sequence: TGCGCCAGCAGCCAAGACGCGCCGCTGCCCTTCTATGGCTACACCTTC.

The rearrangement joins TRBV18 to TRBJ1-2; D is unclear. There are 15 residues in the CDR3. The germline V gene encodes CDR1 KGHSH and CDR2 LQKENI. With 3 bases removed from V and 5 bases from J, the gap between germline ends came to 16 bases. The CDR3 loop reads CASSPFAKSPYGYTF. The DNA for the CDR3 is TGTGCCAGCTCACCCTTCGCTAAATCCCCATATGGCTACACCTTC.

The chain recombines TRBV9 with TRBJ2-1, with D unclear. The CDR3 loop spans 16 amino acids. Between the trimmed V and J ends, which lost 0 bases and 4 bases, there was a span of 14 bases. The germline V gene has CDR1 SGDLS and CDR2 YYNGEE. DNA of the CDR3: TGTGCCAGCAGCGTAGAAGGAAACTTCGAATACAATGAGCAGTTCTTC. Translating it yields CASSVEGNFEYNEQFF.

This chain joins TRBV4-3 and TRBJ2-7, with D possibly being TRBD2 (6 bases). The CDR3 extends over 16 amino acids. Trimming shortened V by 5 bases and J by 0 bases, and 17 bases separated the two germline ends. The germline V gene has CDR1 LGHNA and CDR2 YSLEER. The CDR3 DNA reads TGCGCCAGCAGCAAAGCGATGGCGGGAACCTCCTACGAGCAGTACTTC. Translation: CASSKAMAGTSYEQYF.

The chain is built from TRBV18 and TRBJ2-2; TRBD2 is a possible D gene (5 bases). Germline V lookup: CDR1 KGHSH, CDR2 LQKENI. The CDR3 contains 15 residues. V dropped 0 bases and J dropped 6 bases, with 11 bases sitting between them. CDR3 sequence reads: CASSPPGGLPGELFF. CDR3 coding DNA: TGTGCCAGCTCACCACCCGGTGGACTGCCCGGGGAGCTGTTTTTT.

The chain employs TRBV7-6 and TRBJ2-7, with 8 bases that match TRBD1. The CDR3 totals 17 residues. Germline V CDR1 and CDR2: SGHVS, FNYEAQ. The trim removed 1 base at V and 3 bases at J, leaving 11 bases unmatched. CDR3 DNA: TGTGCCAGCAGCTTAGAGGGTGGGACAGGAGGGTTCTACGAGCAGTACTTC. This sequence encodes CASSLEGGTGGFYEQYF.

CDR3 bases: TGTGCCGGAGGGACAGTGGACACTGAAGCTTTCTTT. This translates into CAGGTVDTEAFF. The chain employs TRBV30 and TRBJ1-1, with 7 positions matching TRBD1. The CDR3 contains 12 residues. Germline V gene sequence: CDR1 GTSNPN, CDR2 SVGIG (reference sequence). V lost 8 bases and J lost 3; bases outside the gene matches: 6.